This passage covers 24 T cell receptor beta chains from one sample sequenced in a study of neoadjuvant nivolumab and ipilimumab in lung cancer. The assay was immunoSEQ multiplex PCR, and TCRdb's table has in-frame clones only and misses some. The data hold roughly 4,100 clones, with about 79% observed a single time. The sequences come from peripheral blood, collected after neoadjuvant nivolumab, alone or with ipilimumab, at or shortly before surgery. Receptors originate from an adult with non-small cell lung cancer.

This clone has only one observation. The V call is TRBV29-1, the J call TRBJ2-4, with 9 bases fitting TRBD2. Trimming took 4 bases from V and 6 from J; bases not matched to a gene: 7. The CDR3 totals 14 residues. Germline CDR1 and CDR2: SQVTM and ANQGSEA. The chain's CDR3 is CSVAKRGEGNIQYF. The CDR3 coding sequence is TGCAGCGTTGCAAAGCGGGGGGAGGGAAACATTCAGTACTTC.

This clone was picked up one time. The genes are TRBV2 and TRBJ2-7; D is possibly TRBD1 or TRBD2 (5 bases each). V was trimmed by 3 bases and J by 3 bases, leaving 9 bases between them. CDR1 and CDR2 (germline): SNHLY, FYNNEI. This CDR3 contains 13 residues. The CDR3: CASSDPGRYEQYF. As DNA, the CDR3 is TGTGCCAGCAGTGACCCGGGACGCTACGAGCAGTACTTC.

The chain links TRBV18 to TRBJ1-5; the D gene is possibly TRBD1 (5 bases). V was pared by 6 bases and J by 6 bases, with 15 bases between. Germline V gives CDR1 KGHSH, CDR2 LQKENI. This CDR3 contains 14 residues. In nucleotides, the CDR3 is TGTGCCAGCTCTCTCCAGGGACCGGGTCAGCCCCAGCATTTT. Amino acid sequence: CASSLQGPGQPQHF.

V gene TRBV2 combines with J gene TRBJ1-1, with 10 bases matching TRBD1. J gave up 3 bases and V 4 bases, and 5 bases lay outside the gene matches. CDR3 length: 15 residues. Germline CDR1 reads SNHLY; CDR2 reads FYNNEI. DNA of the CDR3: TGTGCCAGCAGTGCGGACAGGGGGGCGGACACTGAAGCTTTCTTT. It encodes CASSADRGADTEAFF.

This chain joins TRBV15 and TRBJ2-3; 9 bases are a match to TRBD2. This CDR3 has 15 amino acids. V lost 4 bases, J lost 4 bases, and 6 bases stayed unmatched. The germline gives CDR1 LNHNV, CDR2 YYDKDF (reference sequence). The CDR3: CATSILAGSADTQYF. CDR3 in DNA: TGTGCCACCAGCATTCTAGCGGGGAGCGCAGATACGCAGTATTTT.

The chain has TRBV11-2 and TRBJ1-2, with 8 positions matching TRBD1. From germline, CDR1 is SGHAT and CDR2 FQNNGV. This CDR3 has 15 amino acids. The ends lost 5 bases at V and 7 bases at J; junction bases unmatched: 12. The CDR3 nucleotides are TGTGCCAGCAGCCCGATACAGGGGGGTCTAGGTGGCTACACCTTC. Translating it yields CASSPIQGGLGGYTF.

The chain employs TRBV9 and TRBJ2-1; 9 nucleotides agree with TRBD1. This CDR3 spans 14 amino acids. The junction had 2 bases not matched to a gene; V was cut back by 0 bases and J by 7 bases. CDR1 SGDLS and CDR2 YYNGEE come from the germline V gene. The CDR3, as DNA: TGTGCCAGCAGCGTAGCTGGACAGGGGAATGAGCAGTTCTTC. Protein: CASSVAGQGNEQFF.

V gene TRBV9 combines with J gene TRBJ2-5, with a tentative D call TRBD1 (5 bases). The CDR3 is 14 amino acids. V lost 0 bases and J lost 5, with 11 bases in between. Germline V gene lookup returns CDR1 SGDLS and CDR2 YYNGEE. The CDR3 DNA reads TGTGCCAGCAGCGTAGACAGGACCCAGGAGACCCAGTACTTC. Protein product: CASSVDRTQETQYF. Full variable domain (rest looked up from reference TRBV9 and TRBJ2-5): DSGVTQTPKHLITATGQRVTLRCSPRSGDLSVYWYQQSLDQGLQFLIQYYNGEERAKGNILERFSAQQFPDLHSELNLSSLELGDSALYFCASSVDRTQETQYFGPGTRLLVL.

The CDR3: CASGYSDRSYGYTF. In DNA, the CDR3 is TGTGCCAGCGGTTATTCCGACAGGAGCTATGGCTACACCTTC. The chain couples TRBV27 to TRBJ1-2; maybe TRBD1 (6 bases). The CDR3 totals 14 residues. CDR1 and CDR2 (germline): MNHEY, SMNVEV (reference sequence). Between the trimmed V and J ends, which lost 8 bases and 4 bases, there was a span of 17 bases.

This clone was recorded once. This chain connects TRBV5-1 to TRBJ1-2; 7 bases are shared with TRBD1. This CDR3 region has 13 residues. V lost 4 bases to trimming and J lost 8 bases; unmatched junction nucleotides: 8. The germline gives CDR1 SGHRS, CDR2 YFSETQ. CDR3: CASSPRTGGGYTF. CDR3 DNA: TGCGCCAGCAGCCCCCGGACAGGAGGCGGCTACACCTTC.

This rearrangement joins TRBV7-8 to TRBJ1-2, with D possibly TRBD1 on 5 matching bases. Germline V lookup: CDR1 SGHVS, CDR2 FQNEAQ. The germline V and J ends were trimmed by 5 bases and 4 bases, with 11 bases remaining between them. This CDR3 contains 13 residues. The chain's CDR3 is CASSVREGYGYTF. The CDR3 nucleotides are TGTGCCAGCAGCGTCAGGGAAGGCTATGGCTACACCTTC.

This clone has only one observation. The chain joins TRBV10-3 to TRBJ1-2; possibly TRBD1 for D (5 bases). Germline values: CDR1 ENHRY, CDR2 SYGVKD. This CDR3 is built from 11 residues. The V end was cut by 2 bases, the J end by 8 bases, with 6 bases between. CDR3 sequence: CAISEGQGYTF. The CDR3 DNA sequence: TGTGCCATCAGTGAGGGACAAGGCTACACCTTC.

The rearrangement uses TRBV30 and TRBJ1-1; tentatively, D is TRBD1 (5 bases). In germline, CDR1 is GTSNPN, CDR2 SVGIG (reference sequence). V shed 2 bases and J shed 6 bases, with 13 bases lying between them. The length of the CDR3 is 13 residues. The CDR3 sequence is CAWSSGLVSEAFF. CDR3 nucleotide sequence: TGTGCCTGGAGTTCAGGGTTGGTCTCTGAAGCTTTCTTT.

This clone appeared a single time. The chain links TRBV7-9 to TRBJ2-5; D may be TRBD2 (6 bases). V gave up 5 bases and J gave up 3 bases, with 19 bases separating them. Looked up from germline, CDR1 is SEHNR and CDR2 is FQNEAQ (reference sequence). The CDR3 covers 16 residues. In nucleotides, the CDR3 is TGTGCCAGCAGCCTCCCCGGAGCGGGTGAAAAAGAGACCCAGTACTTC. As protein: CASSLPGAGEKETQYF.

This clone appeared a few times. The CDR3 is CASSLLGVRSSYNEQFF. The CDR3 region has the DNA TGTGCCAGCAGTCTCCTAGGGGTCCGGAGCTCCTACAATGAGCAGTTCTTC. The chain employs TRBV27 and TRBJ2-1; perhaps TRBD1 as D (5 bases). Germline V CDR1 and CDR2: MNHEY, SMNVEV (reference sequence). Trimming left V 5 bases short and J 0 bases short, with 17 bases between. CDR3 length: 17 amino acids.

The rearrangement joins TRBV14 to TRBJ2-1; tentatively, D is TRBD1 or TRBD2 (7 bases each). Deletions cut 1 base from V and 5 bases from J, with 18 bases between. CDR3 size: 17 residues. The V gene's germline CDR1 is SGHDN and CDR2 FVKESK. The CDR3 loop is CASSQGPDRDYDNEQFF. CDR3 nucleotides: TGTGCCAGCAGCCAAGGGCCCGACAGGGACTATGACAATGAGCAGTTCTTC. Variable domain in full (rest from reference TRBV14 and TRBJ2-1): EAGVTQFPSHSVIEKGQTVTLRCDPISGHDNLYWYRRVMGKEIKFLLHFVKESKQDESGMPNNRFLAERTGGTYSTLKVQPAELEDSGVYFCASSQGPDRDYDNEQFFGPGTRLTVL.

This chain joins TRBV6-1 and TRBJ2-5; TRBD2 aligns across 14 bases. Unmatched junction bases numbered 9, after V lost 5 bases and J lost 7 bases. Germline CDR1 is MNHNS and CDR2 is SASEGT. There are 16 residues in the CDR3. CDR3 sequence: CASSQGTSGRRRTQYF. Here the CDR3 DNA reads TGTGCCAGCAGTCAAGGGACTAGCGGGAGACGGCGGACCCAGTACTTC.

This clone occurred once. V is TRBV5-1 and J is TRBJ1-1; 9 bases map to TRBD1. The trim removed 3 bases at V and 5 bases at J, leaving 8 bases unmatched. Germline values: CDR1 SGHRS, CDR2 YFSETQ. The CDR3 totals 15 residues. The CDR3 DNA reads TGCGCCAGCAGCTCCGGACAGGGGCTGGGAACTGAAGCTTTCTTT. Encoded protein: CASSSGQGLGTEAFF. The full variable domain, with the rest looked up from reference TRBV5-1 and TRBJ1-1, is KAGVTQTPRYLIKTRGQQVTLSCSPISGHRSVSWYQQTPGQGLQFLFEYFSETQRNKGNFPGRFSGRQFSNSRSEMNVSTLELGDSALYLCASSSGQGLGTEAFFGQGTRLTVV.

A remark on this clone: The junction does not match germline at one end; this may be a read error. This chain uses TRBV18 with TRBJ2-5, with 7 nucleotides matching TRBD1. The CDR3 totals 15 residues. The germline V gene has CDR1 KGHSH and CDR2 LQKENI. In nucleotides, the CDR3 is TGTGCCAGCTCCCCACCGGGACAGTCACGGGAGACCCAGTACTTC. Its translation: CASSPPGQSRETQYF.

The chain is built from TRBV30 and TRBJ1-5; maybe TRBD1 (6 bases). The CDR3 length is 15 residues. Trimming left V 5 bases short and J 4 bases short, with 18 bases between. From germline, CDR1 is GTSNPN and CDR2 SVGIG (reference sequence). The CDR3 sequence: CAWGSGTSHNQPQHF. The CDR3 DNA sequence: TGTGCCTGGGGTTCCGGGACAAGTCATAATCAGCCCCAGCATTTT.

The chain has TRBV4-1 and TRBJ1-2; 8 bases agree with TRBD1. This CDR3 comprises 19 residues. V shed 1 base and J 7 bases; nucleotides not matched to a gene: 20. Germline V CDR1 and CDR2: MGHRA, YSYEKL. CDR3 amino acids: CASSQGVAPQRTGRFGYTF. The CDR3 DNA reads TGCGCCAGCAGCCAAGGAGTGGCTCCCCAGAGGACAGGGCGTTTTGGCTACACCTTC.

CDR3 region: CSVGPSKGVGYTF. The CDR3 nucleotides are TGCAGCGTCGGACCTTCTAAGGGGGTAGGCTACACCTTC. V gene TRBV29-1 combines with J gene TRBJ1-2; perhaps TRBD1 as D (6 bases). This CDR3 contains 13 residues. Between the trimmed V and J ends, which lost 6 bases and 8 bases, there was a span of 19 bases. Germline lookup yields CDR1 SQVTM and CDR2 ANQGSEA.

This clone is termed large. The chain employs TRBV10-3 and TRBJ2-7; perhaps TRBD1 as D (6 bases). The CDR3 is 15 amino acids. V lost 3 bases and J lost 5, with 17 bases in between. Germline CDR1 reads ENHRY; CDR2 reads SYGVKD. CDR3 coding DNA: TGTGCCATCAGTGACTCACAGGGTAATAATGACGAGCAGTACTTC. As protein: CAISDSQGNNDEQYF.

The J gene is TRBJ2-3, the V gene TRBV30, with 8 bases identical to TRBD2. The junction had 10 bases not matched to a gene; V was cut back by 3 bases and J by 8 bases. Germline V lookup: CDR1 GTSNPN, CDR2 SVGIG (reference sequence). The CDR3 is 14 residues long. DNA of the CDR3: TGTGCCTGGAGCCCGGGCGGGGGGCGGGGTACGCAGTATTTT. Protein product: CAWSPGGGRGTQYF.